The rows below give T cell receptor beta chains drawn from one sample of a study of blood T cell repertoires in COVID-19. Assay: immunoSEQ multiplex PCR; the TCRdb copy retains only in-frame clones and omits some. The sample has about 280,000 clones, 87% seen once. Material for sequencing was PBMCs or T cells enriched from blood (not recorded which). Receptors originate from a woman aged 40 to 50 who had recovered from COVID-19. Each CDR3 is given with its conserved first and last residue. Each record gives: clone size, J gene, D gene, V gene, CDR3 DNA, CDR3 protein. The D gene is left open where the match is weak. Size values are once, few and many counts, or a class for expanded clones, and some rows have none.

clone_size: NA; j_call: TRBJ2-2; d_call: NA; v_call: TRBV7-9; cdr3_nt: TGTGCCAGCAGCGAAGCCCGGAGGGCCATGGAGCTGTTTTTT; cdr3_aa: CASSEARRAMELFF
clone_size: NA; j_call: TRBJ2-5; d_call: NA; v_call: TRBV5-1; cdr3_nt: TGCGCCAGCAGCTTCCAGGGGATAACCCAAGAGACCCAGTACTTC; cdr3_aa: CASSFQGITQETQYF
clone_size: NA; j_call: TRBJ2-1; d_call: NA; v_call: TRBV7-2; cdr3_nt: TGTGCCAGCAGCTTAGGGCTCGGGATCTACAATGAGCAGTTCTTC; cdr3_aa: CASSLGLGIYNEQFF
clone_size: NA; j_call: TRBJ1-6; d_call: NA; v_call: TRBV5-8; cdr3_nt: TGTGCCAGCAGCTTCACCACCACAGGAATTCTTTCTAATTCACCCCTCCACTTT; cdr3_aa: CASSFTTTGILSNSPLHF
clone_size: NA; j_call: TRBJ1-6; d_call: NA; v_call: TRBV7-9; cdr3_nt: TGTGCCAGCAGCGCAATCACAGTAAACAATTCACCCCTCCACTTT; cdr3_aa: CASSAITVNNSPLHF
clone_size: NA; j_call: TRBJ1-2; d_call: TRBD1; v_call: TRBV7-8; cdr3_nt: TGTGCCAGCAGCTCAACAGGGGGCGCGGACTATGGCTACACCTTC; cdr3_aa: CASSSTGGADYGYTF
clone_size: NA; j_call: TRBJ2-7; d_call: TRBD2; v_call: TRBV18; cdr3_nt: TGTGCCAGCTCACTGACGGCGGGGGGAACCTACGAGCAGTACTTC; cdr3_aa: CASSLTAGGTYEQYF
clone_size: once; j_call: TRBJ2-3; d_call: TRBD2; v_call: TRBV9; cdr3_nt: TGTGCCAGCAGCCCCGGGGGGGTTAGCTGGGTCACAGATACGCAGTATTTT; cdr3_aa: CASSPGGVSWVTDTQYF
clone_size: NA; j_call: TRBJ2-2; d_call: TRBD2; v_call: TRBV5-4; cdr3_nt: TGTGCCAGCAGCGTGGTGGCGGGAGGGCTCCTCGGGGAGCTGTTTTTT; cdr3_aa: CASSVVAGGLLGELFF
clone_size: few; j_call: TRBJ2-5; d_call: NA; v_call: TRBV23-1; cdr3_nt: TGCGCCAGCAGTTTTCAGGAGACCCAGTACTTC; cdr3_aa: CASSFQETQYF
clone_size: once; j_call: TRBJ2-7; d_call: TRBD2; v_call: TRBV5-1; cdr3_nt: TGCGCCAGCAGCTTGGGACTAGCGGGGCTCCTATCCTACGAGCAGTACTTC; cdr3_aa: CASSLGLAGLLSYEQYF
clone_size: NA; j_call: TRBJ2-2; d_call: NA; v_call: TRBV18; cdr3_nt: TGTGCCAGCTCACGGGCCGGGAACACCAACACCGGGGAGCTGTTTTTT; cdr3_aa: CASSRAGNTNTGELFF
clone_size: NA; j_call: TRBJ2-7; d_call: NA; v_call: TRBV5-4; cdr3_nt: TGTGCCAGCAGCCCTGGTGGAGGGCGCCACGAGCAGTACTTC; cdr3_aa: CASSPGGGRHEQYF